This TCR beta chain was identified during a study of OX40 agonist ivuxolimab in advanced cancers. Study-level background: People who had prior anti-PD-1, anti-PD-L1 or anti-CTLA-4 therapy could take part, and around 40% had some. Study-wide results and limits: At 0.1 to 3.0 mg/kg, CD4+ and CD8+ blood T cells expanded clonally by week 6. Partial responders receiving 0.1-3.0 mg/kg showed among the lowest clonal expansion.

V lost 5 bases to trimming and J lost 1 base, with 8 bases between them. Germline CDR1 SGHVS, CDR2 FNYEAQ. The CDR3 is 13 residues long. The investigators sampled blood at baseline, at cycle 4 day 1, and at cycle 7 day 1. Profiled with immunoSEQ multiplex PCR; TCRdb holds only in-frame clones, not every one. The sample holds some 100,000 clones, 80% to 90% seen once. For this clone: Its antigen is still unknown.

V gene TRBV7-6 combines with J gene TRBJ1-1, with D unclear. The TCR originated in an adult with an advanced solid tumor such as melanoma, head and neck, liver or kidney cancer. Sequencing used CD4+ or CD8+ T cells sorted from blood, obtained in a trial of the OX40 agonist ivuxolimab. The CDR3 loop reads CASSQGRNTEAFF. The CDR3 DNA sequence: TGTGCCAGCAGCCAAGGCAGGAACACTGAAGCTTTCTTT.